This T cell receptor (beta chain) is drawn from a study of blood T cell repertoires in COVID-19. Study at large: Sources were T cells, B-cell-depleted T cells, or PBMCs; the material itself was cDNA or gDNA.

The protocol was immunoSEQ multiplex PCR, while the TCRdb copy is restricted to in-frame clones and leaves out a portion. Here the sample spans about 73,000 clones, 83% being singletons. Germline V CDR1 and CDR2: SGHDT, YYEEEE. This CDR3 is 14 amino acids long. V gave up 3 bases and J gave up 8 bases; unmatched junction bases: 6. This receptor was taken from a woman aged 55-75 years with acute or convalescent COVID-19. This sequence joins TRBV5-6 and TRBJ1-2; 11 bases fit TRBD1. Sequencing used peripheral blood. CDR3 residues: CASSWTGGEEGYTF. CDR3 coding DNA: TGTGCCAGCAGCTGGACAGGGGGCGAAGAAGGCTACACCTTC.